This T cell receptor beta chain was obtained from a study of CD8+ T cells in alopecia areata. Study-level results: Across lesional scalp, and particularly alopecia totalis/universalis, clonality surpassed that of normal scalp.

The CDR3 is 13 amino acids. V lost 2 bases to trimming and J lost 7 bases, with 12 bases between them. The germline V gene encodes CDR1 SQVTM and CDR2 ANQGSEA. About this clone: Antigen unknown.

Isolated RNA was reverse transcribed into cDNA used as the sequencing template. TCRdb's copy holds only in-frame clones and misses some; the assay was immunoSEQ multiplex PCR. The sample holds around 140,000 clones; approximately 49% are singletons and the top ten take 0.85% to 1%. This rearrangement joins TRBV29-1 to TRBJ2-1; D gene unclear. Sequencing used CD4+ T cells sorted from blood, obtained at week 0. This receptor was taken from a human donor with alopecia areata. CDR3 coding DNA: TGCAGCGTTGAAACCTCTTGGATTAATGAGCAGTTCTTC. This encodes CSVETSWINEQFF.